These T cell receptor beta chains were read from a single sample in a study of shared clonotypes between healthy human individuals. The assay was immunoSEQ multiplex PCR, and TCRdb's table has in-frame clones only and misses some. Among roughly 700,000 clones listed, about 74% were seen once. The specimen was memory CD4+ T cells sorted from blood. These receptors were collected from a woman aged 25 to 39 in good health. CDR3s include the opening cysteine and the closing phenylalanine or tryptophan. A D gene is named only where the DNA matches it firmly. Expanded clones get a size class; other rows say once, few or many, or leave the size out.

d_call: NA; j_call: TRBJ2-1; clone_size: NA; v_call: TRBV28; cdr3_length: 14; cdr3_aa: CASGAEGLRHEQFF; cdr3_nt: TGTGCCAGCGGGGCGGAGGGCCTACGGCATGAGCAGTTCTTC
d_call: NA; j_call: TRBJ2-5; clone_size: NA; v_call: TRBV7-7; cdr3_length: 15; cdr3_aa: CASSLGNGRQETQYF; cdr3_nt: TGTGCCAGCAGCTTAGGAAATGGCAGGCAAGAGACCCAGTACTTC
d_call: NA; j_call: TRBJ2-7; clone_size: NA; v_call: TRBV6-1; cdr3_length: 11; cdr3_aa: CASQEFYEQYF; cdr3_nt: TGTGCCAGTCAGGAGTTCTACGAGCAGTACTTC
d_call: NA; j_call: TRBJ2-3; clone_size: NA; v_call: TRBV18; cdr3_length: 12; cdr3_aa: CASSPTADTQYF; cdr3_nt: TGTGCCAGCTCACCCACAGCAGATACGCAGTATTTT
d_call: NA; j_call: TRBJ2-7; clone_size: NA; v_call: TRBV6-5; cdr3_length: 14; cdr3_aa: CASRREGLTYEQYF; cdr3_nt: TGTGCCAGCCGACGGGAAGGGTTGACCTACGAGCAGTACTTC
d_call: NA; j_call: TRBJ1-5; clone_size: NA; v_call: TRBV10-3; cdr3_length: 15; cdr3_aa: CAISEGAVKNQPQHF; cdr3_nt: TGTGCCATCAGTGAGGGGGCGGTTAAGAATCAGCCCCAGCATTTT
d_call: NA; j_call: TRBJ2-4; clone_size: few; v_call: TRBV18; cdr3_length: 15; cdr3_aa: CASSPDLAQGGFQYF; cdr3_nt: TGTGCCAGCTCACCGGACCTCGCGCAGGGCGGTTTTCAGTACTTC
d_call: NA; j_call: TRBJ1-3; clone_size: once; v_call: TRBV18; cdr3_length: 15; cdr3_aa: CASSSDTNSGNTIYF; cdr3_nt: TGTGCCAGCTCATCGGACACCAACTCTGGAAACACCATATATTTT
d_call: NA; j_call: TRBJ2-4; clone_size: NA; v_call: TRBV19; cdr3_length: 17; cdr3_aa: CASSIRHMRLAKNIQYF; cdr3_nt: TGTGCCAGTAGTATCAGACACATGCGACTAGCCAAAAACATTCAGTACTTC
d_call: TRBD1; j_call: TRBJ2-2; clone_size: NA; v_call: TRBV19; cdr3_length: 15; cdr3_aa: CASRYPGQYTGELFF; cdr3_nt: TGTGCCAGTAGATATCCGGGACAGTACACCGGGGAGCTGTTTTTT
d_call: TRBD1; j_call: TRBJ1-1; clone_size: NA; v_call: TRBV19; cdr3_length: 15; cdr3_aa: CASRMGQVVWTEAFF; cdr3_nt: TGTGCCAGTAGGATGGGACAGGTTGTTTGGACTGAAGCTTTCTTT
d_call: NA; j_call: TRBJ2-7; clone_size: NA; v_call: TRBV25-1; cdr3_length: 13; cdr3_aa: CASSESQGYEQYF; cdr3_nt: TGTGCCAGCAGTGAATCTCAGGGATACGAGCAGTACTTC
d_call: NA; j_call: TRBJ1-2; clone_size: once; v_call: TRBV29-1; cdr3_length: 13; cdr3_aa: CSVGFGQNGGYTF; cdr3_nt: TGCAGCGTTGGCTTTGGACAGAACGGTGGCTACACCTTC
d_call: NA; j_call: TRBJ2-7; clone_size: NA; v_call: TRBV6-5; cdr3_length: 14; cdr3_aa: CASRLAGPANHQYF; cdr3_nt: TGTGCCAGCAGACTTGCGGGACCGGCAAATCACCAGTACTTC
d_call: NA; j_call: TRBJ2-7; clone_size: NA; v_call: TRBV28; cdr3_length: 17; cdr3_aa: CASSLSFQWSASYEQYF; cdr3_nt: TGTGCCAGCAGTTTATCTTTTCAATGGTCGGCCTCCTACGAGCAGTACTTC
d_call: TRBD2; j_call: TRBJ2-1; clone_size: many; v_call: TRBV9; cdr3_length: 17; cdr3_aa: CASSEKYGLEGYNEQFF; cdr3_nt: TGTGCCAGCAGCGAGAAATACGGACTAGAAGGATACAATGAGCAGTTCTTC
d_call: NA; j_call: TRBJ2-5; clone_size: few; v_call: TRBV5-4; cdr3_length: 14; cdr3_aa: CASSLGQFQETQYF; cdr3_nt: TGTGCCAGCAGCTTGGGGCAGTTCCAAGAGACCCAGTACTTC
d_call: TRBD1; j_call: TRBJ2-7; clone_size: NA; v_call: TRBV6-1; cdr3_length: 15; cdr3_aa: CASSPRDSRSYEQYF; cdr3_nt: TGTGCCAGCAGTCCACGGGACAGCCGATCCTACGAGCAGTACTTC
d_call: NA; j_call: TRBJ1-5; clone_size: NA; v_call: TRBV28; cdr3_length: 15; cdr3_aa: CASSLILGGVQPQHF; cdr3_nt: TGTGCCAGCAGTTTAATTCTAGGGGGAGTACAGCCCCAGCATTTT
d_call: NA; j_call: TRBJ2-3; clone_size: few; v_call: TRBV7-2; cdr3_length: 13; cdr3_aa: CASSLSTSDTQYF; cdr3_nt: TGTGCCAGCAGCTTGTCAACATCGGATACGCAGTATTTT
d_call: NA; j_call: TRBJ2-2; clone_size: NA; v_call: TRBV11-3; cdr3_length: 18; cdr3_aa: CASSLGVLGTTNTGELFF; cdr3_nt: TGTGCCAGCAGCTTAGGGGTTTTAGGGACGACGAACACCGGGGAGCTGTTTTTT
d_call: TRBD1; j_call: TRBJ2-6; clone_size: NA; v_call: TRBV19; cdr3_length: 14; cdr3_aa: CATHRGSGANVLTF; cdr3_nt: TGTGCCACCCACAGGGGCTCTGGGGCCAACGTCCTGACTTTC
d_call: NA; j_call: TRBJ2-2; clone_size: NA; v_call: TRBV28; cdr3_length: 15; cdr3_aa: CASRNGHKNTGELFF; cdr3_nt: TGTGCCAGCAGAAACGGACATAAGAACACCGGGGAGCTGTTTTTT
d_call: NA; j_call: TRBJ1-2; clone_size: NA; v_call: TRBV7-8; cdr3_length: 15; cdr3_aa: CASSPVGTANYGYTF; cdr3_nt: TGTGCCAGCAGCCCCGTCGGCACAGCCAACTATGGCTACACCTTC
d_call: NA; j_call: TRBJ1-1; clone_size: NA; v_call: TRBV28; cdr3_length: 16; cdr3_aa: CASSAETGGPGAEAFF; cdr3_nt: TGTGCCAGCAGTGCCGAGACCGGGGGTCCCGGCGCTGAAGCTTTCTTT
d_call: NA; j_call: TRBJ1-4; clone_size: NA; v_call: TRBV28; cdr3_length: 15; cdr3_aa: CASSPSGVLGEKLFF; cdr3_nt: TGTGCCAGCAGTCCCTCCGGGGTCTTGGGTGAAAAACTGTTTTTT
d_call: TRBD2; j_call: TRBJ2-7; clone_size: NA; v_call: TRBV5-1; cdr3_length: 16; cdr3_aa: CASSSGGVAGWNEQYF; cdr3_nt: TGCGCCAGCAGCTCCGGAGGGGTAGCGGGATGGAACGAGCAGTACTTC
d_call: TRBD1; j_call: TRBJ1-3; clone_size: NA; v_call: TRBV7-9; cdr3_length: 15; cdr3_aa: CASSLTGTAGNTIYF; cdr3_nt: TGTGCCAGCAGCTTAACGGGGACAGCTGGAAACACCATATATTTT
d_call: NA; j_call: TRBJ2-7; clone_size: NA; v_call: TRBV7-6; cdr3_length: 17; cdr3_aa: CASSLDGGVRSSYEQYF; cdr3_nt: TGTGCCAGCAGCTTAGACGGCGGGGTCAGGAGCTCCTACGAGCAGTACTTC
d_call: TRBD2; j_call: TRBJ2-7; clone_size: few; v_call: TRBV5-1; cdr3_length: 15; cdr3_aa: CASSLVGTTGREQYF; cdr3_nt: TGCGCCAGCAGCTTGGTAGGGACTACAGGACGCGAGCAGTACTTC
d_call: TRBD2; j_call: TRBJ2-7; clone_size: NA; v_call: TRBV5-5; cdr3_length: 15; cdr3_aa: CASSTPTSGSSEQYF; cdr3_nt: TGTGCCAGCAGCACGCCGACTAGCGGGAGCTCCGAGCAGTACTTC
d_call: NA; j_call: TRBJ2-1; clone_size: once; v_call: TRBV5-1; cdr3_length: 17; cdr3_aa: CASSLFLGGGSYNEQFF; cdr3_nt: TGCGCCAGCAGCTTGTTTCTGGGCGGAGGCTCCTACAATGAGCAGTTCTTC
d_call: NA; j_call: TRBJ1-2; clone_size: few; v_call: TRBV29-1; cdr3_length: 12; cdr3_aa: CSVVYGVNGYTF; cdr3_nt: TGCAGCGTGGTGTATGGCGTTAACGGCTACACCTTC
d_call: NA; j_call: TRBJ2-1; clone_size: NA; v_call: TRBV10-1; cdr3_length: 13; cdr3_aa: CASSELPGNEQFF; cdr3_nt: TGCGCCAGCAGTGAGCTGCCGGGGAATGAGCAGTTCTTC
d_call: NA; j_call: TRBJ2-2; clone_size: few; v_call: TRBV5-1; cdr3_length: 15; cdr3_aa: CASSLVMGDTGELFF; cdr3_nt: TGCGCCAGCAGCTTGGTAATGGGGGACACCGGGGAGCTGTTTTTT
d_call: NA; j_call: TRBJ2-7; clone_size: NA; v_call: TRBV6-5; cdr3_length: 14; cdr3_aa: CASNGGTAAYEQYF; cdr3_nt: TGTGCCAGCAATGGGGGGACAGCAGCCTACGAGCAGTACTTC
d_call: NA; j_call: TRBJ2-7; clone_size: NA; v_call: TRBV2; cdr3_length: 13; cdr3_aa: CASRIRDMGEQYF; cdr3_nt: TGTGCCAGCAGGATACGGGACATGGGCGAGCAGTACTTC
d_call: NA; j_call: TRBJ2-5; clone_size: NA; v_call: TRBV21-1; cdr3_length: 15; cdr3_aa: CASSKVTGVEETQYF; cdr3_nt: TGTGCCAGCAGCAAAGTGACGGGTGTGGAGGAGACCCAGTACTTC
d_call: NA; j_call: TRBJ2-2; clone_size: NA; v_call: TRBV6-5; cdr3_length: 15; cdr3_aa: CAIPHPGLNTGELFF; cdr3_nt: TGTGCCATCCCACATCCGGGACTTAACACCGGGGAGCTGTTTTTT
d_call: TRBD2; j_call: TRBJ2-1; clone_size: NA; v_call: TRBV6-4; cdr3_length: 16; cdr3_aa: CASSDSGTSGRNEQFF; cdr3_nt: TGTGCCAGCAGTGACTCGGGTACTAGCGGGAGGAATGAGCAGTTCTTC
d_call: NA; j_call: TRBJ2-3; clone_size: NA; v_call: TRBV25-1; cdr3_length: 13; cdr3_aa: CASSERDRGGQYF; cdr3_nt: TGTGCCAGCAGTGAAAGGGACCGGGGAGGGCAGTATTTT
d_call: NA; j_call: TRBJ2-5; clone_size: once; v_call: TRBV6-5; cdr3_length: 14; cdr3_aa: CASSYSWGRETQYF; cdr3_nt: TGTGCCAGCAGTTACTCATGGGGGCGAGAGACCCAGTACTTC
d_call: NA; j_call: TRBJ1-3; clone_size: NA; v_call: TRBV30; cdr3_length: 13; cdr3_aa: CAWGVSSGNTIYF; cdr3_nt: TGTGCCTGGGGAGTGAGCTCTGGAAACACCATATATTTT
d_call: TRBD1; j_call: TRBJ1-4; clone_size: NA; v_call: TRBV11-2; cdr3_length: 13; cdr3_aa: CASSPRQGKKLFF; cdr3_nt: TGTGCCAGCAGCCCCAGACAGGGTAAAAAACTGTTTTTT
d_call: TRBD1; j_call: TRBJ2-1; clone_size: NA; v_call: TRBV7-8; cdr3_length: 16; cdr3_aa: CASRRITGASYNEQFF; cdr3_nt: TGTGCCAGCAGACGGATTACAGGGGCCTCCTACAATGAGCAGTTCTTC
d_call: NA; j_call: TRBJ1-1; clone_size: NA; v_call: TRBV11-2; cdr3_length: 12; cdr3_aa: CASSLEGWEAFF; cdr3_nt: TGTGCCAGCAGCTTAGAGGGGTGGGAAGCTTTCTTT
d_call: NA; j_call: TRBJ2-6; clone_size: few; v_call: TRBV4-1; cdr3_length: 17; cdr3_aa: CASSQAPVASGANVLTF; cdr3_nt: TGCGCCAGCAGCCAAGCCCCGGTGGCCTCAGGGGCCAACGTCCTGACTTTC
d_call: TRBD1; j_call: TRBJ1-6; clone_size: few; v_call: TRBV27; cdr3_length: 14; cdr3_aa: CASSPQGNNSPLHF; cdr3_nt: TGTGCCAGCAGTCCACAGGGGAATAATTCACCCCTCCACTTT
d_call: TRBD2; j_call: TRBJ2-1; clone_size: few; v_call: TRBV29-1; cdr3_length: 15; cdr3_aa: CSVAEGTSGYNEQFF; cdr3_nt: TGCAGCGTTGCAGAGGGGACTAGCGGATACAATGAGCAGTTCTTC
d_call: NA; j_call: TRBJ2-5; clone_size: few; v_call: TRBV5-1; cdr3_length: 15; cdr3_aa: CASSLALRGTETQYF; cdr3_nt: TGCGCCAGCAGCTTGGCCTTACGCGGGACGGAGACCCAGTACTTC
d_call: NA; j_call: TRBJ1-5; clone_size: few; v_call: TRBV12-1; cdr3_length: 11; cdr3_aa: CASSKSWPQHF; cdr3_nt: TGTGCCAGCAGCAAGTCGTGGCCCCAGCATTTT
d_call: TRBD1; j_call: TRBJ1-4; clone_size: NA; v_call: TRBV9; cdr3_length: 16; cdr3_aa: CASSVGQGTVNEKLFF; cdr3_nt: TGTGCCAGCAGCGTAGGACAGGGGACCGTTAATGAAAAACTGTTTTTT
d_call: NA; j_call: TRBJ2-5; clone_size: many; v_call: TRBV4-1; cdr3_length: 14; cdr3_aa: CASSQEGQGETQYF; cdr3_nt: TGCGCCAGCAGCCAAGAGGGGCAGGGCGAGACCCAGTACTTC
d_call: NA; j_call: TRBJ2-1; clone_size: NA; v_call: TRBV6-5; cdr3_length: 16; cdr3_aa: CASSYWAASSYNEQFF; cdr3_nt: TGTGCCAGCAGTTACTGGGCGGCAAGCTCCTACAATGAGCAGTTCTTC
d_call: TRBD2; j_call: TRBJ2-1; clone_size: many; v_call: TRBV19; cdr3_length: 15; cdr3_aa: CASSIGDGTKGEQFF; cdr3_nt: TGTGCCAGTAGTATAGGGGACGGGACTAAAGGAGAGCAGTTCTTC
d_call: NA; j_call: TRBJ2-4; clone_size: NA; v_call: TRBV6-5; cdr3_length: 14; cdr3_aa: CASSSPGGKNIQYF; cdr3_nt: TGTGCCAGCAGTTCCCCCGGCGGGAAAAACATTCAGTACTTC